The 14 T cell receptor beta chains in this list originate from one sample, sequenced in a study of T cells in Graves' hyperthyroidism and ophthalmopathy. The TCR beta CDR3 regions underwent amplification using RNA transcripts as the source. The TCR CDR3 first-round RT-PCR relied on the HTBI primer set. MiXCR, applied by TCRdb to the multiplex PCR reads, yields one record per CDR3 protein. This table holds 310,000 or so distinct CDR3 sequences, 17% found once. Specimen: blood. These receptors originate from a woman aged 55-70 years with Graves' ophthalmopathy.

This rearrangement joins TRBV5-1 to TRBJ1-1; D is unresolved. The CDR3 totals 15 residues. Trimming left V 0 bases short and J 2 bases short, with 11 bases between. Germline V CDR1 and CDR2: SGHRS, YFSETQ. CDR3 sequence: CASSLGLSGNTEAFF. DNA of the CDR3: TGCGCCAGCAGCTTGGGACTTTCAGGTAACACTGAAGCTTTCTTT.

The V and J genes are TRBV5-6 and TRBJ2-1; D call uncertain. CDR1 is SGHDT and CDR2 is YYEEEE in the germline V gene. The CDR3 runs to 13 residues. V lost 1 base to trimming and J lost 8 bases, with 10 bases between them. The CDR3 region has the DNA TGTGCCAGCAGCTTGAAACATGGCTATGAGCAGTTCTTC. It yields the protein CASSLKHGYEQFF.

This sequence joins TRBV7-2 and TRBJ1-1, with D tentatively TRBD1 (5 bases). CDR3 length: 14 amino acids. V lost 5 bases, J lost 2 bases, and 12 bases lay in between. Germline CDR1 reads SGHTA; CDR2 reads FQGNSA. The CDR3 is CASSGGGLNTEAFF. In DNA form, the CDR3 reads TGTGCCAGCAGCGGGGGGGGGTTAAACACTGAAGCTTTCTTT. Filled out from reference TRBV7-2 and TRBJ1-1, the complete variable domain reads GAGVSQSPSNKVTEKGKDVELRCDPISGHTALYWYRQSLGQGLEFLIYFQGNSAPDKSGLPSDRFSAERTGGSVSTLTIQRTQQEDSAVYLCASSGGGLNTEAFFGQGTRLTVV.

This clonotype was picked up many times. This rearrangement joins TRBV11-2 to TRBJ1-1; TRBD1 aligns across 9 bases. From germline, CDR1 is SGHAT and CDR2 FQNNGV. This CDR3 contains 15 residues. With V trimmed by 5 bases and J by 4 bases, 8 bases remained unmatched. The CDR3, as DNA: TGTGCCAGCAGCAGGGACAGGGTTGTCGGCACTGAAGCTTTCTTT. Protein sequence: CASSRDRVVGTEAFF.

The chain is built from TRBV5-1 and TRBJ2-7, with 8 bases fitting TRBD1. The CDR3 has 18 residues. Germline CDR1 reads SGHRS; CDR2 reads YFSETQ. The V gene end was trimmed by 4 bases and the J gene end by 3 bases; junction bases not matched to a gene: 18. CDR3 protein: CASSHSPMDRVMVYEQYF. The CDR3 DNA is TGCGCCAGCAGCCATTCGCCCATGGACAGGGTGATGGTCTACGAGCAGTACTTC.

The genes are TRBV7-9 and TRBJ1-2; unclear D gene. The ends were cut back, 6 bases at V and 6 bases at J, with 17 bases in the middle. The CDR3 consists of 14 residues. Germline assignment: CDR1 SEHNR and CDR2 FQNEAQ (reference sequence). Here the CDR3 DNA reads TGTGCCAGCAGTCGACCCCAGTTCTGGAATGGCTACACCTTC. Translating gives CASSRPQFWNGYTF.

The genes are TRBV9 and TRBJ2-2; tentative D call: TRBD2 (6 bases). Germline V gives CDR1 SGDLS, CDR2 YYNGEE. This CDR3 comprises 12 residues. The germline V and J ends were trimmed by 7 bases and 4 bases, with 8 bases remaining between them. CDR3: CASGGSTGELFF. CDR3 DNA: TGTGCCAGCGGAGGGAGCACCGGGGAGCTGTTTTTT.

The chain joins TRBV5-1 to TRBJ1-5; 7 bases align to TRBD1. This CDR3 is 13 amino acids long. Trimming removed 2 bases from V and 8 bases from J; junction bases left unmatched: 4. Germline V gives CDR1 SGHRS, CDR2 YFSETQ. The CDR3 coding sequence is TGCGCCAGCAGCTTTCAGGGGGACGAGCCCCAGCATTTT. Its protein product is CASSFQGDEPQHF.

This clonotype was seen repeatedly, ten times or more. The V and J genes are TRBV20-1 and TRBJ2-3; 11 bases fit TRBD2. The CDR3 runs 18 residues. Germline values: CDR1 DFQATT, CDR2 SNEGSKA (reference sequence). The ends lost 1 base at V and 0 bases at J; junction bases unmatched: 9. The CDR3 loop is CSARARLAGGPSTDTQYF. The DNA for the CDR3 is TGCAGTGCTAGAGCCAGGCTAGCGGGGGGTCCAAGCACAGATACGCAGTATTTT.

The table lists this clonotype with a few counts. The CDR3 spells CASSWGSGGVQFAYEQYF. In DNA form, the CDR3 reads TGTGCCAGCAGTTGGGGGTCCGGAGGTGTCCAGTTTGCCTACGAGCAGTACTTC. This chain links TRBV6-2 or TRBV6-3 with TRBJ2-7; D may match TRBD1 or TRBD2 (5 bases each). CDR1 MNHEY and CDR2 SVGEGT come from the germline V gene. CDR3 size: 18 residues. Trimming took off 4 bases at V and 2 bases at J, with 24 bases between the two ends.

The rearrangement links TRBV27 to TRBJ2-7; tentative D call: TRBD2 (6 bases). The CDR3 spans 15 residues. Trimming cost V 6 bases and J 0 bases, with 15 bases left between them. The V gene's germline CDR1 is MNHEY and CDR2 SMNVEV (reference sequence). The CDR3 loop is CASSSRRGLSYEQYF. Written as DNA, the CDR3 is TGTGCCAGCAGCTCGCGGAGGGGCCTCTCCTACGAGCAGTACTTC.

The V and J genes are TRBV20-1 and TRBJ2-3; D may be TRBD1 (5 bases). This CDR3 region has 14 residues. Between the trimmed V and J ends, which lost 6 bases and 0 bases, there was a span of 13 bases. Per the germline V gene, CDR1 is DFQATT and CDR2 is SNEGSKA (reference sequence). The CDR3 nucleotides read TGCAGTGCCCGACCGGACAAGAGCACAGATACGCAGTATTTT. Protein product: CSARPDKSTDTQYF.

The chain links TRBV27 to TRBJ1-5, with D possibly being TRBD1 (6 bases). Germline V gene sequence: CDR1 MNHEY, CDR2 SMNVEV (reference sequence). Trimming removed 1 base from V and 0 bases from J, with 13 bases in between. There are 17 residues in the CDR3. The CDR3 reads CASSLYLRQDSNQPQHF. The DNA for the CDR3 is TGTGCCAGCAGTTTATATTTAAGACAGGATAGCAATCAGCCCCAGCATTTT.

This clonotype was seen repeatedly, ten times or more. J is TRBJ2-7 and V is TRBV7-2; D perhaps matches TRBD2 (5 bases). This CDR3 contains 17 residues. Between the trimmed V and J ends, which lost 5 bases and 2 bases, there was a span of 22 bases. CDR1 and CDR2 from the germline V gene are SGHTA and FQGNSA. The CDR3 loop is CASSRRAEAVGAYEQYF. The CDR3 DNA reads TGTGCCAGCAGCCGGCGAGCGGAGGCCGTAGGAGCCTACGAGCAGTACTTC.